Sequencing of this T cell receptor (beta chain) was carried out in a study of cytomegalovirus exposure and HLA in healthy donors. PCR primers comprised 60 Vbeta and 13 Jbeta primers. Clones were sequenced by immunoSEQ multiplex PCR, and TCRdb holds only the in-frame ones, with some missing. Among around 150,000 clones listed, approximately 80% were seen once. This clone has more than one count but fewer than ten. Germline values: CDR1 SNHLY, CDR2 FYNNEI. The CDR3 contains 15 residues. Trimming left V 7 bases short and J 6 bases short, with 21 bases between. The chain carries TRBV2 and TRBJ1-2; tentatively, D is TRBD1 (6 bases). This clonotype originated in a man aged 18 to 30 in good health and CMV-seropositive. Sequencing input: PBMCs. CDR3 sequence: CASIPFRARGNGYTF. CDR3 in DNA: TGTGCCAGCATCCCGTTCCGGGCCAGGGGCAATGGCTACACCTTC.